This TCR beta chain originates from a study of T cells in Graves' hyperthyroidism and ophthalmopathy. A patient was excluded if there was uncontrolled infection, other autoimmune disease, pregnancy or lactation. Authors of the study amplified TCR beta CDR3 regions from RNA transcripts. Researchers ran a first-round RT-PCR on the TCR CDR3 using the HTBI primer set. TCRdb reanalysed the multiplex PCR reads using MiXCR and keeps one entry per CDR3 protein. The top ten clones hold roughly 31% of a sample with about 300,000 distinct CDR3 sequences, 16% of them seen once. The V gene's germline CDR1 is LNHDA and CDR2 SQIVND (reference sequence). The CDR3 totals 14 residues. Trimming cost V 3 bases and J 0 bases; bases outside gene matches: 0. This clonotype was detected only a few times.

The receptor was isolated from a man aged 25 to 45 with Graves' hyperthyroidism. Sequenced: blood. The rearrangement uses TRBV19 and TRBJ2-3; 7 bases match TRBD2. The CDR3 coding sequence is TGTGCCAGTAGTATGGGGGGGAGCACAGATACGCAGTATTTT. This gives the protein CASSMGGSTDTQYF. The full variable domain, completed using reference TRBV19 and TRBJ2-3, is DGGITQSPKYLFRKEGQNVTLSCEQNLNHDAMYWYRQDPGQGLRLIYYSQIVNDFQKGDIAEGYSVSREKKESFPLTVTSAQKNPTAFYLCASSMGGSTDTQYFGPGTRLTVL.